A selection of T cell receptor beta chains follows, all from one sample in a study of CD8 T cells in ankylosing spondylitis. TCRdb redid the calling of the 5' RACE reads with MiXCR, one entry per CDR3 protein. The profile shows just under 350,000 distinct CDR3 sequences, roughly 14% of them singletons. Sequencing was done on a sample of blood, either unsorted or a sorted T cell fraction (not recorded which). All receptors derive from a male donor with ankylosing spondylitis or in good health (not recorded which). Both conserved end residues are part of each CDR3. The D gene is left open where the match is weak. Clone sizes are given selectively: once, few, many, or a class where the clone is expanded.

CASSWGQFTGELFF | TGTGCCAGCAGTTGGGGACAGTTCACCGGGGAGCTGTTTTTT | many | TRBV12-3/TRBV12-4 | TRBD1 | TRBJ2-2
CASSLSAGGRTGELFF | TGTGCCAGCAGCTTGTCGGCAGGGGGCAGAACCGGGGAGCTGTTTTTT | many | TRBV5-6 | TRBD1 | TRBJ2-2
CASSPPRGGSHRTEAFF | TGTGCCAGCAGCCCCCCCCGGGGGGGCAGCCATCGTACTGAAGCTTTCTTT | NA | TRBV7-8 | NA | TRBJ1-1
CSVVVTTSGSRVRATGELFF | TGCAGCGTTGTGGTAACGACTAGCGGGAGTAGGGTTAGAGCCACCGGGGAGCTGTTTTTT | NA | TRBV29-1 | TRBD2 | TRBJ2-2
CASSQVGEDTQYF | TGCGCCAGCAGCCAGGTAGGAGAAGATACGCAGTATTTT | few | TRBV4-1 | NA | TRBJ2-3
CASKKEGLWEKLFF | TGTGCCAGCAAAAAAGAGGGGCTTTGGGAAAAACTGTTTTTT | few | TRBV27 | NA | TRBJ1-4
CASSYSTRGRTDTQYF | TGTGCCAGCAGTTACTCGACCCGGGGACGCACAGATACGCAGTATTTT | NA | TRBV6-5 | NA | TRBJ2-3
CASSIRTGPQGNEAFF | TGTGCCAGCAGCATACGGACAGGCCCCCAGGGGAATGAAGCTTTCTTT | many | TRBV9 | TRBD1 | TRBJ1-1
CASSLFLRTSGPYEQYF | TGTGCCAGCAGCTTATTTCTCAGGACTAGCGGTCCCTACGAGCAGTACTTC | NA | TRBV7-9 | TRBD2 | TRBJ2-7
CASSPTGPGEQYF | TGTGCCAGCAGTCCGACAGGCCCCGGCGAGCAGTACTTC | few | TRBV6-1 | NA | TRBJ2-7
CASSYRAGREKLFF | TGTGCCAGCAGTTACAGGGCAGGCCGGGAAAAACTGTTTTTT | few | TRBV7-2 | NA | TRBJ1-4
CASSQDIGRGDTQYF | TGTGCCAGCAGCCAAGATATCGGGAGGGGGGATACGCAGTATTTT | NA | TRBV4-2 | TRBD2 | TRBJ2-3
CASSAGGTGDHGYTF | TGCGCCAGCAGCGCGGGCGGGACAGGGGATCATGGCTACACCTTC | few | TRBV5-1 | TRBD1 | TRBJ1-2
CASSPSDRAADTQYF | TGTGCCAGCAGTCCCTCGGACAGGGCCGCAGATACGCAGTATTTT | NA | TRBV2 | TRBD1 | TRBJ2-3
CASSFGGGAADTQYF | TGTGCCAGCAGTTTCGGCGGGGGGGCTGCAGATACGCAGTATTTT | NA | TRBV28 | TRBD2 | TRBJ2-3
CASSSRLADRNEQFF | TGTGCCAGCAGCTCGCGACTAGCGGATCGCAATGAGCAGTTCTTC | NA | TRBV7-2 | TRBD2 | TRBJ2-1
CASSLGHTDTQYF | TGCGCCAGCAGCTTGGGACATACAGATACGCAGTATTTT | NA | TRBV5-1 | NA | TRBJ2-3
CASSLEDGRSSYNEQFF | TGTGCCAGCAGCTTGGAAGACGGCCGGAGCTCCTACAATGAGCAGTTCTTC | few | TRBV5-5 | NA | TRBJ2-1
CSVAKWAGEAFF | TGCAGCGTTGCCAAATGGGCAGGGGAGGCTTTCTTT | many | TRBV29-1 | NA | TRBJ1-1
CASSLRRESSYEQYF | TGTGCCAGCAGCTTACGCCGGGAAAGCTCCTACGAGCAGTACTTC | NA | TRBV11-3 | NA | TRBJ2-7
CASSPSGDREKLFF | TGTGCCAGCAGCCCTTCCGGGGACAGAGAAAAACTGTTTTTT | NA | TRBV7-2 | TRBD1 | TRBJ1-4
CSATPTGLDGELFF | TGCAGCGCGACGCCGACAGGGTTGGACGGGGAGCTGTTTTTT | NA | TRBV29-1 | TRBD1 | TRBJ2-2
CASSPPLDRAYGYTF | TGCGCCAGCAGCCCTCCTTTGGACAGGGCGTATGGCTACACCTTC | NA | TRBV4-1 | TRBD1 | TRBJ1-2
CASSPIAGDSSYEQYF | TGCGCCAGCAGCCCCATAGCGGGGGACAGCTCCTACGAGCAGTACTTC | few | TRBV5-1 | TRBD2 | TRBJ2-7
CASSPGGGPVNQPQHF | TGCGCCAGCAGCCCCGGGGGGGGGCCGGTTAATCAGCCCCAGCATTTT | few | TRBV5-1 | NA | TRBJ1-5
CASSQAGGDGVNIQYF | TGTGCCAGCAGCCAAGCGGGCGGGGATGGGGTGAACATTCAGTACTTC | few | TRBV3-1 | NA | TRBJ2-4
CASSPPAEPKGGYTF | TGTGCCAGCTCACCACCGGCGGAGCCCAAGGGTGGCTACACCTTC | many | TRBV18 | NA | TRBJ1-2
CASSPREGRVQTQYF | TGTGCCAGCAGTCCCCGGGAGGGACGGGTGCAGACCCAGTACTTC | NA | TRBV12-3/TRBV12-4 | TRBD2 | TRBJ2-5
CASSWGLRGADTQYF | TGTGCCAGCAGCTGGGGACTCAGGGGTGCAGATACGCAGTATTTT | few | TRBV11-2 | NA | TRBJ2-3
CAISESLAGGTTDTQYF | TGTGCCATCAGTGAGTCACTAGCGGGAGGGACCACAGATACGCAGTATTTT | NA | TRBV10-3 | TRBD2 | TRBJ2-3
CASSLGQVNYGYTF | TGTGCCAGCAGCCTCGGACAGGTGAACTATGGCTACACCTTC | NA | TRBV5-5 | TRBD1 | TRBJ1-2
CASSIGGAETQYF | TGTGCCAGCAGTATCGGGGGGGCGGAGACCCAGTACTTC | few | TRBV2 | TRBD2 | TRBJ2-5
CASSSTPGQGDYEQYF | TGTGCCAGCAGCTCGACGCCGGGACAGGGGGACTACGAGCAGTACTTC | NA | TRBV7-9 | TRBD1 | TRBJ2-7
CASSWTGGQNTEAFF | TGCGCCAGCAGCTGGACAGGTGGCCAAAACACTGAAGCTTTCTTT | NA | TRBV5-1 | TRBD1 | TRBJ1-1
CASSLVQGLAGGQETQYF | TGTGCCAGCAGCTTAGTCCAGGGACTAGCGGGGGGGCAAGAGACCCAGTACTTC | NA | TRBV7-8 | TRBD2 | TRBJ2-5
CASSSTGGKGNQPQHF | TGTGCCAGCAGCTCCACAGGGGGCAAGGGCAATCAGCCCCAGCATTTT | NA | TRBV7-9 | TRBD1 | TRBJ1-5
CASRVPAGGAFF | TGTGCCAGCAGAGTCCCCGCCGGGGGGGCTTTCTTT | NA | TRBV7-9 | NA | TRBJ1-1
CASSLTGNNSPLHF | TGCGCCAGCAGCTTGACAGGAAATAATTCACCCCTCCACTTT | few | TRBV5-1 | NA | TRBJ1-6
CASSFISGEQYF | TGTGCCAGCAGTTTTATCTCAGGCGAGCAGTACTTC | few | TRBV28 | NA | TRBJ2-7
CASRQGQGDSNEQFF | TGCGCCAGCAGGCAGGGACAGGGGGATTCTAATGAGCAGTTCTTC | few | TRBV5-1 | TRBD1 | TRBJ2-1
CASSVRDHEQFF | TGTGCCAGCAGCGTAAGGGACCATGAGCAGTTCTTC | few | TRBV9 | NA | TRBJ2-1
CAISEEGREAYLDTQYF | TGTGCCATCAGTGAGGAAGGGCGGGAGGCCTATCTGGATACGCAGTATTTT | few | TRBV10-3 | TRBD2 | TRBJ2-3
CASSEIPKVDEQYF | TGTGCCAGCAGTGAGATCCCCAAAGTCGACGAGCAGTACTTC | few | TRBV2 | NA | TRBJ2-7
CASSLPSGAEGYTF | TGCGCCAGCAGCTTGCCGTCAGGAGCGGAGGGCTACACCTTC | few | TRBV5-1 | NA | TRBJ1-2
CASSLGQEYRGYTF | TGTGCCAGCAGCTTGGGTCAGGAGTACCGTGGCTACACCTTC | NA | TRBV5-5 | NA | TRBJ1-2
CASSQDPAGMNTGELFF | TGTGCCAGCAGCCAAGATCCCGCAGGCATGAACACCGGGGAGCTGTTTTTT | NA | TRBV3-1 | NA | TRBJ2-2
CASSPGGPQYF | TGTGCCAGCAGCCCGGGGGGTCCGCAGTATTTT | NA | TRBV6-6 | TRBD2 | TRBJ2-3
CASSSEGAPMNTEAFF | TGCGCCAGCAGCTCTGAGGGAGCACCGATGAACACTGAAGCTTTCTTT | NA | TRBV5-1 | NA | TRBJ1-1
CASSQRALRERGTNTGELFF | TGCGCCAGCAGCCAAAGGGCACTTAGGGAAAGGGGGACGAACACCGGGGAGCTGTTTTTT | NA | TRBV4-1 | NA | TRBJ2-2
CSGGVRGLNNEQFF | TGCAGCGGGGGCGTGAGGGGGCTAAACAATGAGCAGTTCTTC | many | TRBV29-1 | TRBD1 | TRBJ2-1
CSARSGTGKETQYF | TGCAGTGCTAGATCCGGGACAGGAAAAGAGACCCAGTACTTC | few | TRBV20-1 | TRBD1 | TRBJ2-5
CASTTGGGWGDTQYF | TGTGCCAGCACCACTGGGGGGGGCTGGGGGGATACGCAGTATTTT | NA | TRBV12-3/TRBV12-4 | NA | TRBJ2-3
CASSKVRGSETQYF | TGTGCCAGCAGCAAAGTGAGGGGGTCAGAGACCCAGTACTTC | NA | TRBV21-1 | NA | TRBJ2-5